The rows below give T cell receptor beta chains drawn from one sample of a study of blood T cells in healthy people across ages. Using its own MiXCR run on the 5' RACE reads, TCRdb lists one record per CDR3 protein. The sample records about 900,000 distinct CDR3 sequences, around 49% being singletons. Sequencing was carried out using blood. The receptors shown here come from a young man in good health. Both conserved end residues are part of each CDR3. The order of the fields is clone size, D gene, V gene, J gene, CDR3 DNA, CDR3 protein. A D gene is named only where the DNA matches it firmly. For some rows the clone size is stated as once, few or many, or as a class when expanded; others skip it.

once,-,TRBV5-1,TRBJ2-1,TGCGCCAGCAGCTCGGACTCTCCGGGTGGAAGGGAGCAGTTCTTC,CASSSDSPGGREQFF
few,TRBD2,TRBV28,TRBJ2-1,TGTGCCAGCAACGGACTAGCGAACAATGAGCAGTTCTTC,CASNGLANNEQFF
few,-,TRBV4-2,TRBJ2-7,TGTGCCAGCAGCCGTCGGTCCGGCGAGCAGTACTTC,CASSRRSGEQYF
-,-,TRBV12-3/TRBV12-4,TRBJ2-1,TGTACCAGCAGTTTGGGCACCCCCAATGAGCAGTTCTTC,CTSSLGTPNEQFF
many,-,TRBV2,TRBJ2-3,TGTGCCAGCAGGGCACGATCGACAGATACAGATACGCAGTATTTT,CASRARSTDTDTQYF
few,-,TRBV9,TRBJ2-3,TGTGCCAGCAGCCCGGGTTGGGATACGCAGTATTTT,CASSPGWDTQYF
-,TRBD2,TRBV3-1,TRBJ2-7,TGTGCCAGCAGCCAACCCCTAGCGGTGGGGAATGTGGAGCAGTACTTC,CASSQPLAVGNVEQYF
-,-,TRBV28,TRBJ2-3,TGTGCCAGCAGTCTAGTCAGGGAGACCACAGATACGCAGTATTTT,CASSLVRETTDTQYF
few,-,TRBV10-3,TRBJ2-7,TGTGCCATCAGATCCGGGCCCTTATCCTACGAGCAGTACTTC,CAIRSGPLSYEQYF
-,-,TRBV7-8,TRBJ2-7,TGTGCCAGCAGTTTAATTGCCGAGCACTACAATGAGCAGTACTTC,CASSLIAEHYNEQYF
-,TRBD1,TRBV5-1,TRBJ2-3,TGCGCCAGCAGCTTGGGACAGGGGCTTAGCACAGATACGCAGTATTTT,CASSLGQGLSTDTQYF
-,-,TRBV28,TRBJ2-3,TGTGCCAGCGGTCAGGCTTTGCAGTATTTT,CASGQALQYF
once,TRBD1,TRBV6-2/TRBV6-3,TRBJ2-1,TGTGCCAGCAGTCCGCCGGACAGGGAATTCGACAATGAGCAGTTCTTC,CASSPPDREFDNEQFF
-,TRBD1,TRBV10-3,TRBJ2-1,TGTGCCATCAGTGAGTCGACGGGACAGGGAGGGGACAATGAGCAGTTCTTC,CAISESTGQGGDNEQFF
few,-,TRBV27,TRBJ2-1,TGTGCCAGCGCGTCTCGGGACTTACAGTTCTTC,CASASRDLQFF
-,-,TRBV20-1,TRBJ1-6,TGCAGTGCTAGCAGGGGCTATAATTCACCCCTCCACTTT,CSASRGYNSPLHF
-,-,TRBV27,TRBJ2-1,TGTGCCAGCAGTTTATCGCCCCCGGGGTTCAATGAGCAGTTCTTC,CASSLSPPGFNEQFF
-,TRBD1,TRBV2,TRBJ2-7,TGTGCCTCCGGGGACAGGACAGGGTCCTACGAGCAGTACTTC,CASGDRTGSYEQYF
few,-,TRBV10-3,TRBJ2-2,TGTGCCATCGGCGGCACGAACACCGGGGAGCTGTTTTTT,CAIGGTNTGELFF
-,-,TRBV14,TRBJ2-5,TGTGCCAGCAGCCAAGCGGGGCAGGGCCAGCAGTACTTC,CASSQAGQGQQYF
-,TRBD1,TRBV4-1,TRBJ2-7,TGCGCCAGCAGCCAAGGGACAGGACCCTCCTACGAGCAGTACTTC,CASSQGTGPSYEQYF
few,TRBD1,TRBV29-1,TRBJ2-7,TGCAGCGTTGAAATGTCAGGGGGTCCCTACGAGCAGTACTTC,CSVEMSGGPYEQYF